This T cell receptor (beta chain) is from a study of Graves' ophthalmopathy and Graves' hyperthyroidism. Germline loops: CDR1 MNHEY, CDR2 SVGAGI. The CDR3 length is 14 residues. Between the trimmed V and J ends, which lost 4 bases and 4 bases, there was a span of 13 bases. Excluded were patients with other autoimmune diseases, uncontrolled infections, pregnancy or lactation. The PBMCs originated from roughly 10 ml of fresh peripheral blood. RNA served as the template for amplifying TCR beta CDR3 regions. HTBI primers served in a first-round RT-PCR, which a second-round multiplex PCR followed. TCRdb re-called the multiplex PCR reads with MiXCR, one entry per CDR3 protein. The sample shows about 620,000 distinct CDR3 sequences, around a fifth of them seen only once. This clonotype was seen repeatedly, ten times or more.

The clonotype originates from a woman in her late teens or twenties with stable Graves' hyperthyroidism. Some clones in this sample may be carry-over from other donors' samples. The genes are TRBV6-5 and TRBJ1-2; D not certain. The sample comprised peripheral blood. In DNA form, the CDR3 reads TGTGCCAGCAGTTCCCCTGAGGTCAGCTATGGCTACACCTTC. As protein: CASSSPEVSYGYTF.